This entry lists 7 T cell receptor beta chains sequenced from one sample in a study of blood T cells in healthy people across ages. The authors ran a second PCR of 7 to 11 cycles using a sample-barcoded 5' primer and a J-beta primer mix. In TCRdb, the 5' RACE reads were re-called with MiXCR into one record per CDR3 protein. The sample yields about 770,000 distinct CDR3 sequences, under 45% seen once. The sequenced material came from blood. Source of these receptors: a man between 60 and 75 years old in good health.

V usage is TRBV14 and J usage is TRBJ2-5, with TRBD2 matching 8 bases. This CDR3 region has 15 residues. Germline loops: CDR1 SGHDN, CDR2 FVKESK. The V segment lost 4 bases and the J segment 11 bases; nucleotides outside the gene matches: 15. CDR3 DNA sequence: TGTGCCAGCAGCCTAGGGACTAGTCATAAGGATGAGCAGTACTTC. Its translation: CASSLGTSHKDEQYF.

This clonotype was recorded at least ten times. The chain couples TRBV10-1 to TRBJ2-7, with D tentatively TRBD2 (5 bases). The CDR3 spans 15 residues. Germline V gene lookup returns CDR1 WNHNN and CDR2 SYGVQD (reference sequence). Trimming took 5 bases from V and 3 from J, leaving 17 bases between them. The CDR3 is CASSRGEGGRYEQYF. Written as DNA, the CDR3 is TGCGCCAGCAGTCGGGGAGAGGGCGGACGCTACGAGCAGTACTTC.

The chain uses TRBV7-2 and TRBJ1-6; 8 positions agree with TRBD1. V trimming: 1 base; J trimming: 10 bases; junction bases outside the gene matches: 9. The germline V gene encodes CDR1 SGHTA and CDR2 FQGNSA. CDR3 length equals 16 residues. Here the CDR3 DNA reads TGTGCCAGCAGCTTAGGGACAGGGTCCGGCCTATCACCCCTCCACTTT. It yields the protein CASSLGTGSGLSPLHF. The full variable domain, in which reference TRBV7-2 and TRBJ1-6 provide the parts outside the CDR3, is GAGVSQSPSNKVTEKGKDVELRCDPISGHTALYWYRQSLGQGLEFLIYFQGNSAPDKSGLPSDRFSAERTGGSVSTLTIQRTQQEDSAVYLCASSLGTGSGLSPLHFGNGTRLTVT.

The chain couples TRBV20-1 to TRBJ2-5, with 7 bases that match TRBD2. The junction had 7 bases not matched to a gene; V was cut back by 2 bases and J by 4 bases. CDR1 DFQATT and CDR2 SNEGSKA come from the germline V gene (reference sequence). The CDR3 is made up of 14 amino acids. For the CDR3, the DNA is TGCAGTGCTAGAAGAGCGGGGAGGGGAGAGACCCAGTACTTC. This codes for CSARRAGRGETQYF.

This rearrangement joins TRBV5-6 to TRBJ2-3, with 12 nucleotides matching TRBD2. Trimming took 0 bases from V and 2 from J; bases not matched to a gene: 4. CDR3 length: 17 amino acids. Germline V gene data show CDR1 as SGHDT and CDR2 as YYEEEE. CDR3 sequence reads: CASSLDGTSGFTDTQYF. The CDR3 region has the DNA TGTGCCAGCAGCTTGGATGGGACTAGCGGGTTCACAGATACGCAGTATTTT.

This clonotype was seen a few times. This chain uses TRBV6-6 with TRBJ2-7; weak D call: TRBD2 (7 bases). The CDR3 loop spans 15 amino acids. Germline loops: CDR1 MNHNY, CDR2 SVGAGI (reference sequence). Trimming stripped 7 bases from V and 3 bases from J, with 19 bases between. CDR3 in amino acids: CASTPGGTNYYEQYF. CDR3 in DNA: TGTGCCAGCACCCCCGGGGGGACAAACTACTACGAGCAGTACTTC.

CDR3: CSASKGTGDGYTF. CDR3 nucleotides: TGCAGTGCTTCCAAAGGGACAGGGGATGGCTACACCTTC. V gene TRBV20-1 combines with J gene TRBJ1-2; TRBD1 matches 10 bases. This CDR3 is built from 13 residues. Trimming cost V 5 bases and J 6 bases; bases outside gene matches: 6. Germline V gene lookup returns CDR1 DFQATT and CDR2 SNEGSKA (reference sequence).